These T cell receptor beta chains were read from a single sample in a study of blood T cells in healthy people across ages. MiXCR, run by TCRdb on the 5' RACE reads, gives a single entry per CDR3 protein. This table has approximately 960,000 distinct CDR3 sequences, almost 30% appearing once. These same records also appear under a second study, on T cells of mothers and their children.

The sequenced sample consisted of blood. Every receptor here comes from a woman in her 40s in good health. Each CDR3 is given with its conserved first and last residue. A D gene is named only where the DNA matches it firmly. Not every row has a clone size; where given, it reads once, few, many or a size class.

size	V	D	J	DNA	CDR3
NA	TRBV6-6	NA	TRBJ2-5	TGTGCCAGCAGTTACATCCCGGGTTGGGAGACCCAGTACTTC	CASSYIPGWETQYF
NA	TRBV25-1	NA	TRBJ1-1	TGTGCCAGCAGTGATCCTAGGGTCCCCACTGAAGCTTTCTTT	CASSDPRVPTEAFF
many	TRBV14	TRBD2	TRBJ2-1	TGTGCCAGCAGCCCGGGCGGGAGCGGGGGGGCCGGTGAGCAGTTCTTC	CASSPGGSGGAGEQFF
NA	TRBV5-1	NA	TRBJ2-3	TGCGCCAGCAGCTTGGCCGGGGTTACCACAGATACGCAGTATTTT	CASSLAGVTTDTQYF
NA	TRBV10-3	TRBD1	TRBJ1-2	TGTGCCATCAGTGGACCCGGGACAGGGGTTGCCACCTATGGCTACACCTTC	CAISGPGTGVATYGYTF
NA	TRBV4-1	NA	TRBJ1-1	TGCGCCAGCAGCCAAGTGAAGGGGGGGAACACTGAAGCTTTCTTT	CASSQVKGGNTEAFF
many	TRBV4-3	NA	TRBJ2-7	TGCGCCAGCAGCCAGCAGGGGAAGGGGGCCTACGAGCAGTACTTC	CASSQQGKGAYEQYF
NA	TRBV13	NA	TRBJ2-3	TGTGCCAGCAGCCGCCGACAGACCAGCACAGATACGCAGTTTTTT	CASSRRQTSTDTQFF
NA	TRBV5-1	NA	TRBJ1-1	TGCGCCAGCAGCTTTTGGTCGTCGGACACTGAAGCTTTCTTT	CASSFWSSDTEAFF
NA	TRBV28	TRBD1	TRBJ1-2	TGTGCCAGCGGATCACCCGGGACAGGCTATGGCTACACCTTC	CASGSPGTGYGYTF
NA	TRBV20-1	TRBD1	TRBJ1-1	TGCAGTGCTAGCGGGACAGTGAACACTGAAGCTTTCTTT	CSASGTVNTEAFF
few	TRBV9	NA	TRBJ2-1	TGTGCCAGCAGCGTAGAGGGGGGGACAAAGCAGTTCTTC	CASSVEGGTKQFF
NA	TRBV20-1	TRBD1	TRBJ1-2	TGCAGTGCCCCCGAACAGGGGGTAATAGGCTACACCTTC	CSAPEQGVIGYTF
NA	TRBV28	TRBD1	TRBJ2-7	TGTGCCAGCAGTCGACAGGGATCCGTCTACGAGCAGTACTTC	CASSRQGSVYEQYF
few	TRBV7-8	TRBD1	TRBJ2-1	TGTGCCAGCAGCTATAACCCGACAGGGGCAGGCAATGAGCAGTTCTTC	CASSYNPTGAGNEQFF
few	TRBV12-3/TRBV12-4	TRBD2	TRBJ2-5	TGTGCCAGCAGCTATGGACTAGCGGGGGTTTCGTACCAAGAGACCCAGTACTTC	CASSYGLAGVSYQETQYF
NA	TRBV30	TRBD2	TRBJ2-7	TGTGCCTGGGGGACTAGAGTCCTTTCCGAGCAGTACTTC	CAWGTRVLSEQYF
NA	TRBV28	NA	TRBJ1-1	TGTGCCAGCAGGAAGGACGGACCAATGAACACTGAAGCTTTCTTT	CASRKDGPMNTEAFF
NA	TRBV12-3/TRBV12-4	NA	TRBJ2-1	TGTGCCAGCAGTTTGACAGAGGGCCCGACCTACAATGAGCAATTCTTC	CASSLTEGPTYNEQFF
many	TRBV20-1	NA	TRBJ1-4	TGCAGTGCTAGTACTGGACGGTTGGCTGCAACTAATGAAAAACTGTTTTTT	CSASTGRLAATNEKLFF
many	TRBV7-2	TRBD2	TRBJ2-5	TGTGCCAGCAGCCCCGGACTAGCGGGGGGGGGTATCCAAGAGACCCAGTACTTC	CASSPGLAGGGIQETQYF
NA	TRBV6-5	NA	TRBJ1-2	TGTGCCAGCAGTTACTCGAATGGGGCTTGGGGCTACACCTTC	CASSYSNGAWGYTF
NA	TRBV5-1	TRBD1	TRBJ2-1	TGCGCCAGCAGCCAGACGACAGGGATGAATGAGCAGTTCTTC	CASSQTTGMNEQFF
NA	TRBV6-1	NA	TRBJ2-7	TGTGCCAGCCGGACAGAATACTACGAGCAGTACTTC	CASRTEYYEQYF
NA	TRBV14	TRBD2	TRBJ2-3	TGTGCCAGCAGCTTACCCCGAGGAGCGGGAGTCCCAGATACGCAGTATTTT	CASSLPRGAGVPDTQYF
NA	TRBV29-1	NA	TRBJ2-1	TGCAGCGTTGGGCTCCTAGGGTACAATGAGCAGTTCTTC	CSVGLLGYNEQFF
many	TRBV10-2	NA	TRBJ2-7	TGCGCCAGCAGTGAGTGGTCAGCCCCCTCCGAGCAGTACTTC	CASSEWSAPSEQYF
many	TRBV5-6	NA	TRBJ1-5	TGTGCCAGCAGCTTCTACAGTAGCAATCAGCCCCAGCATTTT	CASSFYSSNQPQHF
NA	TRBV20-1	TRBD1	TRBJ2-7	TGCAGTGCTAGCGACCAGACAGGGAACTACGAGCAGTACTTC	CSASDQTGNYEQYF
NA	TRBV28	NA	TRBJ2-1	TGTGCCAGCAGTTCTGGCGGGGGCTGGTATTTTGAGCAGTTCTTC	CASSSGGGWYFEQFF
many	TRBV29-1	NA	TRBJ2-7	TGCAGCGTTGAAAAGCCCGGGAGTCCCTACGAGCAGTACTTC	CSVEKPGSPYEQYF
NA	TRBV3-1	TRBD2	TRBJ2-3	TGTGCCAGCAGCCATTCGCATAGCGGGTCCCCCACAGATACGCAGTATTTT	CASSHSHSGSPTDTQYF
NA	TRBV12-5	NA	TRBJ2-3	TGTGCTAGTGGTTTGGCTCCCGGGGCGCGCACAGATACACAGTATTTT	CASGLAPGARTDTQYF
NA	TRBV7-3	TRBD2	TRBJ2-5	TGTGCCAGCAGCACCGGGGGAGGGAAGACCCAGTACTTC	CASSTGGGKTQYF
NA	TRBV20-1	TRBD2	TRBJ2-3	TGCAGTGCTAGCCCCATTGTTAGCGGGGCTAACACAGATACGCAGTATTTT	CSASPIVSGANTDTQYF
few	TRBV12-3/TRBV12-4	TRBD1	TRBJ1-2	TGTGCCAGCAGTTCCGGGACAGGGGGCGCGCGTCATGGCTACACCTTC	CASSSGTGGARHGYTF
few	TRBV7-9	NA	TRBJ1-1	TGTGCCAGCCGTCTTCAGGGGATCACTGAAGCTTTCTTT	CASRLQGITEAFF
few	TRBV27	TRBD1	TRBJ2-7	TGTGCCAGCAGCCGCCAGCACAGGACAGGCGAGCAGTACTTC	CASSRQHRTGEQYF
NA	TRBV6-6	TRBD1	TRBJ1-6	TGTGCCAGCACCCCAGGGGGAAGATCACCCCTCCACTTT	CASTPGGRSPLHF
many	TRBV5-1	NA	TRBJ2-5	TGCGCCAGCAAGGCCGGGGCTAGCCGTCAAGAGACCCAGTACTTC	CASKAGASRQETQYF
NA	TRBV7-3	TRBD1	TRBJ2-3	TGCGCCAGCAGCTTAAGGGGGACAGTTAGCACAGATACGCAGTATTTT	CASSLRGTVSTDTQYF
NA	TRBV27	NA	TRBJ1-1	TGTGCCAGCAGTGACGGCCAGGGGTCGAACACTGAAGCTTTCTTT	CASSDGQGSNTEAFF
few	TRBV2	TRBD2	TRBJ2-7	TGTGCCAGCAGTGCCTGGACTAGCGGGGACTACGAGCAGTACTTC	CASSAWTSGDYEQYF
few	TRBV20-1	TRBD2	TRBJ2-7	TGCAGTGCTCAGAGTCCCCTAGCGGGTAATTCCTACGAGCAGTACTTC	CSAQSPLAGNSYEQYF
few	TRBV27	NA	TRBJ2-3	TGTGCCAGCAGTCCCTTCATTCAGCAGGGAGATACGCAGTATTTT	CASSPFIQQGDTQYF
many	TRBV4-1	NA	TRBJ2-4	TGCGCCAGCAGCCAGGATACACTGGTCAAAAACATTCAGTACTTC	CASSQDTLVKNIQYF
NA	TRBV7-8	NA	TRBJ1-5	TGTGCCAGCAGCTTAGACGGAAATAGCAATCAGCCCCAGCATTTT	CASSLDGNSNQPQHF
few	TRBV10-3	TRBD1	TRBJ1-2	TGTGCCATCAGCGACAGGGCGGGGAACTATGGCTACACCTTC	CAISDRAGNYGYTF
few	TRBV20-1	NA	TRBJ1-5	TGCAGTGCTAGAGAGGGGGGGTCAGGTCAGCCCCAGCATTTT	CSAREGGSGQPQHF
few	TRBV6-2/TRBV6-3	NA	TRBJ2-3	TGTGCCATAGGGAGAGGAGATACGCAGTATTTT	CAIGRGDTQYF
NA	TRBV15	NA	TRBJ2-1	TGTGCCACCAGCGTTAGCGGTGGCTCCTACAATGAGCAGTTCTTC	CATSVSGGSYNEQFF
few	TRBV4-3	NA	TRBJ1-1	TGCGCCAGCAGCCAAGGTGATCAAGGGGCTTTCTTT	CASSQGDQGAFF
many	TRBV7-2	TRBD2	TRBJ2-7	TGTGCCAGCAGGGTAGCGGGTTTCTCCTACGAGCAGTACTTC	CASRVAGFSYEQYF
many	TRBV28	TRBD1	TRBJ2-5	TGTGCCAGCAGTTCCTCTCTCGGACAGGGGGAGACCCAGTACTTC	CASSSSLGQGETQYF